This TCR beta chain was profiled in a study of radiotherapy plus CTLA-4 blockade in lung cancer. Notes on the study in general: TCR clones originating in tumors grew in number in blood after radiotherapy plus ipilimumab.

Germline-derived CDR1 and CDR2 are LGHNA and YSLEER. V was cut by 0 bases and J by 9 bases, with 17 bases left in between. CDR3 length equals 15 residues. With regard to this clone: As yet, its antigen is unknown.

Only in-frame clones appear in the TCRdb table, and some are missing; sequencing was by immunoSEQ multiplex PCR. Found here are roughly 69,000 clones, roughly 76% of them singletons; the top ten hold 15% to 20%. The chain couples TRBV4-3 to TRBJ1-2, with D possibly TRBD1 on 6 matching bases. The source material was peripheral blood, sampled from a patient treated with radiotherapy plus ipilimumab. This receptor was obtained from a human donor with non-small cell lung cancer whose response to radiotherapy plus ipilimumab could not be evaluated. Some clones in this sample may be carry-over from other donors' samples. The CDR3 loop is CASSQDRGATGSYTF. The CDR3 region has the DNA TGCGCCAGCAGCCAAGATCGGGGGGCCACAGGGAGCTACACCTTC.